These T cell receptor beta chains were read from a single sample in a study of type 1 regulatory T cells. MiXCR was run by TCRdb on the reads, yielding one entry per CDR3 protein. Of 60,000 to 70,000 distinct CDR3 sequences listed, around 49% were seen once; the top ten hold about 2%. Their antigens remain unidentified. The sequenced sample consisted of cultured non-Tr1 T cells, either the whole culture or a sorted T cell fraction (not recorded which). Source of these receptors: a human donor in good health. Each CDR3 is given with its conserved first and last residue. The D gene is left open where the match is weak. Only some rows state a clone size, as once, few, many or a class for expanded clones.

TRBV12-3/TRBV12-4	TRBJ2-3	NA	TRBD2	TGTGCCAGCAGTCCAGCGGGGGACCCAGATACGCAGTATTTT	CASSPAGDPDTQYF
TRBV7-2	TRBJ1-1	NA	NA	TGTGCCAGCAGCCGGTGGGGTAACACTGAAGCTTTCTTT	CASSRWGNTEAFF
TRBV12-3/TRBV12-4	TRBJ2-3	few	NA	TGTGCCAGCAGTTCGGGAAGGGGACTCTACACAGATACGCAGTATTTT	CASSSGRGLYTDTQYF
TRBV5-1	TRBJ2-1	once	NA	TGCGCCAGCAGCTTGGGCTACAGGGATGAGCAGTTCTTC	CASSLGYRDEQFF
TRBV4-1	TRBJ2-2	few	NA	TGCGCCAGCAGCCAAGATCTAGGTTTCTTACACACCGGGGAGCTGTTTTTT	CASSQDLGFLHTGELFF
TRBV6-6	TRBJ1-1	NA	NA	TGTGCCAGCAGTTACTCGATCGAGGCCCCTACTGAAGCTTTCTTT	CASSYSIEAPTEAFF
TRBV20-1	TRBJ2-5	NA	NA	TGCAGTGCTAGAGACCCCAGGAGTTGGGGGCATGAGACCCAGTACTTC	CSARDPRSWGHETQYF
TRBV5-8	TRBJ1-2	NA	TRBD1	TGTGCCAGCAGCGTGGGACAGGGGGCCAACTATGGCTACACCTTC	CASSVGQGANYGYTF
TRBV6-1	TRBJ1-2	NA	NA	TGTGCCAGCAGTGAAAGGTCAACAAAGGATGGCTACACCTTC	CASSERSTKDGYTF
TRBV5-8	TRBJ2-1	NA	NA	TGTGCCAGCAGCCTGTTTGTCCAGTCAGGGGAGGATGAGCAGTTCTTC	CASSLFVQSGEDEQFF
TRBV7-8	TRBJ2-7	NA	NA	TGTGCCAGCAGCTTAGGTTCGCAGGCCCTTAACTACGAGCAGTACTTC	CASSLGSQALNYEQYF
TRBV5-6	TRBJ2-4	NA	TRBD1	TGTGCCAGCAGCCCGGGAGCGGGACAGGGATGGAGAACCAAAAACATTCAGTACTTC	CASSPGAGQGWRTKNIQYF
TRBV12-3/TRBV12-4	TRBJ2-7	NA	TRBD1	TGTGCCAGCAGTTTCCCCAGGGGGAAAGCCTACGAGCAGTACTTC	CASSFPRGKAYEQYF
TRBV6-4	TRBJ1-1	NA	NA	TGTGCCAGCAGTGAGGACAGAAACACTGAAGCTTTCTTT	CASSEDRNTEAFF
TRBV7-3	TRBJ2-5	few	NA	TGTGCCAGCAGCGACCAGGGCGGGACCCAGTACTTC	CASSDQGGTQYF
TRBV6-7	TRBJ1-5	many	NA	TGTGCCAGCAGATTGGGCAATCAGCCCCAGCATTTT	CASRLGNQPQHF
TRBV5-6	TRBJ1-5	few	NA	TGTGCCAGCAGCTTGGGTCGGGGGCTGGGGCCCCAGCATTTT	CASSLGRGLGPQHF
TRBV15	TRBJ2-2	NA	TRBD2	TGTGCCACCAGCAGAGGAGGACTAGCGGGGGAATACACCGGGGAGCTGTTTTTT	CATSRGGLAGEYTGELFF
TRBV5-1	TRBJ2-4	NA	NA	TGCGCCAGCAGATCCGGGGGCGAGGAAAACATTCAGTACTTC	CASRSGGEENIQYF
TRBV2	TRBJ2-7	few	NA	TGTGCCAGCAGTGATGAGCAGCAATCCTACGAGCAGTACTTC	CASSDEQQSYEQYF
TRBV5-1	TRBJ2-2	few	TRBD1	TGCGCCAGCAGCTTACAACCGGGACAGGGGATAGCCGGGGAGCTGTTTTTT	CASSLQPGQGIAGELFF
TRBV29-1	TRBJ1-2	few	NA	TGCAGCGTTGAAGAGAGGGACTATGGCTACACCTTC	CSVEERDYGYTF
TRBV2	TRBJ1-5	few	NA	TGTGCCAGCAGTGAAGGTGAAAACATTCAGCCCCAGCATTTT	CASSEGENIQPQHF
TRBV3-1	TRBJ1-5	NA	NA	TGTGCCAGCAGCCAAGGGTCGGGAGGCAATCAGCCCCAGCATTTT	CASSQGSGGNQPQHF
TRBV6-1	TRBJ1-4	NA	NA	TGTGCCAGCAGTGCTGTCCGGACGGGGAATGAAAAACTGTTTTTT	CASSAVRTGNEKLFF
TRBV4-2	TRBJ1-2	NA	NA	TGTGCCAGCAGCCAAGGGGCAGTGGAACGAGGGGGCTACACCTTC	CASSQGAVERGGYTF
TRBV29-1	TRBJ1-1	NA	TRBD1	TGCAGCGTTGGCTCGGTTTCAGGGGGGAACACTGAAGCTTTCTTT	CSVGSVSGGNTEAFF
TRBV20-1	TRBJ2-3	few	TRBD2	TGCAGTGCCGCGACTAGCGGTACCACAGATACGCAGTATTTT	CSAATSGTTDTQYF
TRBV29-1	TRBJ2-5	NA	TRBD2	TGCAGCGGGGAGGGTGTGGAGACCCAGTACTTC	CSGEGVETQYF
TRBV19	TRBJ1-1	NA	NA	TGTGCCAGTAGTATATTCGACGACACTGAAGCTTTCTTT	CASSIFDDTEAFF
TRBV27	TRBJ2-1	NA	NA	TGTGCCAGCAGTGACCCCAGGGGCAATGAGCAGTTCTTC	CASSDPRGNEQFF
TRBV29-1	TRBJ1-1	NA	NA	TGCAGCGTTGAAGACATACACAGACTGAACACTGAAGCTTTCTTT	CSVEDIHRLNTEAFF
TRBV14	TRBJ1-6	NA	NA	TGTGCCAGCAGTCAAGTCCCCGCTTCCTTGCGGAATTCACCCCTCCACTTT	CASSQVPASLRNSPLHF
TRBV5-1	TRBJ1-1	NA	NA	TGCGCCAGCAGCACGGATTACTCGAACACTGAAGCTTTCTTT	CASSTDYSNTEAFF
TRBV5-6	TRBJ2-7	few	NA	TGTGCCAGCAGCTCTCCGTTTCGCGTTGAGCATTCCTACGAGCAGTACTTC	CASSSPFRVEHSYEQYF
TRBV10-3	TRBJ2-5	NA	TRBD2	TGTGCCATCAGCTCGGGGGGACTAGCGGGGCAAGAGACCCAGTACTTC	CAISSGGLAGQETQYF
TRBV6-2/TRBV6-3	TRBJ2-7	NA	TRBD2	TGTGCCAGCAGACCTCGGACTAGCGGGCCTTCCTACGAGCAGTACTTC	CASRPRTSGPSYEQYF
TRBV10-3	TRBJ1-1	few	NA	TGTGCCATCAGTGAAGGTAGAACTGAAGCTTTCTTT	CAISEGRTEAFF
TRBV24-1	TRBJ2-3	NA	NA	TGTGCCACCAGTGATTCTATTTCCGGCACAGATACGCAGTATTTT	CATSDSISGTDTQYF
TRBV6-6	TRBJ1-6	NA	TRBD1	TGTGCCAGCAGAGCACCGGGACAGGGAGATTCACCCCTCCACTTT	CASRAPGQGDSPLHF
TRBV6-6	TRBJ2-7	NA	TRBD2	TGTGCCAGCAGTTACTCAGCGGGGGCCGGTTCCTACGAGCAGTACTTC	CASSYSAGAGSYEQYF
TRBV28	TRBJ2-6	NA	TRBD1	TGTGCCAGCAGTTTAGACCAAAAAACAGGGGGCGGGATGATACCACACGTTACCTCAGGGGTCCTGACTTTC	CASSLDQKTGGGMIPHVTSGVLTF
TRBV20-1	TRBJ2-3	NA	TRBD1	TGCAGTGCTTACTCAGGGGGAAAGTCAGATACGCAGTATTTT	CSAYSGGKSDTQYF
TRBV4-3	TRBJ2-6	few	TRBD2	TGCGCCAGCAGCCAAGATCTGCCCCGGGGGGGGGGCATGTCTGGGGCCAACGTCCTGACTTTC	CASSQDLPRGGGMSGANVLTF
TRBV6-6	TRBJ2-7	NA	NA	TGTGCCAGCAGACAACAGGGTAATGACTACGAGCAGTACTTC	CASRQQGNDYEQYF
TRBV5-6	TRBJ1-1	NA	NA	TGTGCCAGCAGCTTGGGTTTTAGGGTTGAAGCTTTCTTT	CASSLGFRVEAFF
TRBV11-3	TRBJ2-1	NA	NA	TGTGCCAGCAGCTTAAAGGGCAATGAGCAGTTCTTC	CASSLKGNEQFF
TRBV18	TRBJ1-1	few	NA	TGTGCCAGCTCACGGGAGGGCAGAAACACTGAAGCTTTCTTT	CASSREGRNTEAFF
TRBV5-1	TRBJ2-7	NA	NA	TGCGCCAGCAGCTTGGGGTACTCTTTTCGGGACGGAACCTACGAGCAGTACTTC	CASSLGYSFRDGTYEQYF
TRBV11-2	TRBJ2-1	NA	TRBD2	TGTGCCAGCAGCTTAGAACCCGGGGCGGGGGGACTGTTCTTC	CASSLEPGAGGLFF
TRBV7-9	TRBJ2-7	NA	NA	TGTGCCAGCAGCTTTACTTCTAACGAGCAGTACTTC	CASSFTSNEQYF
TRBV10-3	TRBJ2-1	few	NA	TGTGCCATCATTAGAAGCGGGTATGTCCATGAGCAGTTCTTC	CAIIRSGYVHEQFF
TRBV5-4	TRBJ1-2	NA	NA	TGTGCCAGCAGCCTCCCCGGCGGAAACTATGGCTACACCTTC	CASSLPGGNYGYTF
TRBV13	TRBJ2-2	few	TRBD2	TGTGCCAGCAGCTTAGACAGCGGGGGGACGAACACCGGGGAGCTGTTTTTT	CASSLDSGGTNTGELFF
TRBV7-9	TRBJ1-1	few	NA	TGTGCCAGCAGACAGCAGGGACTCGCTGAAGCTTTCTTT	CASRQQGLAEAFF
TRBV3-1	TRBJ1-6	NA	TRBD1	TGTGCCAGCAGCCAAGGGGACAGGGTTTCACCCCTCCACTTT	CASSQGDRVSPLHF
TRBV7-9	TRBJ1-2	NA	NA	TGTGCCAGCAGCCCACTCGGGGAAGTAGGGGGCTACACCTTC	CASSPLGEVGGYTF